This TCR beta chain was captured in a study of blood T cell repertoires in COVID-19. This clone turned up a few times. CDR3 length equals 17 residues. CDR1 MNHEY and CDR2 SMNVEV come from the germline V gene (reference sequence). The V and J ends lost 5 bases and 3 bases, in that order; junction bases with no gene match: 5. Clones were sequenced by immunoSEQ multiplex PCR, and TCRdb holds only the in-frame ones, with some missing. Of 100,000 or so clones listed, around 83% are singletons. Input material: peripheral blood. The chain couples TRBV27 to TRBJ1-6, with 12 bases aligning to TRBD1. The receptor's source is a woman of 80 years or more with acute or convalescent COVID-19. Written as DNA, the CDR3 is TGTGCCAGCAGTGTTGGGACAGGGGGCCACTATAATTCACCCCTCCACTTT. Translating it yields CASSVGTGGHYNSPLHF.